These T cell receptor beta chains were read from a single sample in a study of blood T cell repertoires in COVID-19. Clones were read by immunoSEQ multiplex PCR, and TCRdb kept only the in-frame ones, dropping some. The sample holds some 120,000 clones; approximately 90% are singletons and the top ten take 1.5% to 2%. The sample was peripheral blood. The receptors come from a human donor with active COVID-19. The donor label of this sample is uncertain. CDR3s include the opening cysteine and the closing phenylalanine or tryptophan. Fields, in order: clone size, V gene, J gene, D gene, CDR3 DNA, CDR3 protein. D genes are given only for firm matches. Part of the rows lack a size; the others show once, few, many or a class for expanded clones.

NA	TRBV5-4	TRBJ1-1	NA	TGTGCCAGCAGCAAGGAGGGGAACACTGAAGCTTTCTTT	CASSKEGNTEAFF
NA	TRBV20-1	TRBJ2-6	NA	TGCAGTGCTAGTTCGGCGGGGATTGATAGGTCTGGGGCCAACGTCCTGACTTTC	CSASSAGIDRSGANVLTF
few	TRBV19	TRBJ1-5	NA	TGTGCCAGTAGTATAGGACAGAACAATCAGCCCCAGCATTTT	CASSIGQNNQPQHF
NA	TRBV6-5	TRBJ2-2	NA	TGTGCCAGCAGGATCGGGGGCACCGGGGAGCTGTTTTTT	CASRIGGTGELFF
NA	TRBV6-2/TRBV6-3	TRBJ2-1	NA	TGTGCCAGCAGTTTCCTAGTTTATGAGCAGTTCTTC	CASSFLVYEQFF
NA	TRBV9	TRBJ2-1	TRBD2	TGTGCCAGCAGCGTAGCTGTACTAGCGGGGGATAATGAGCAGTTCTTC	CASSVAVLAGDNEQFF
NA	TRBV27	TRBJ2-5	TRBD2	TGTGCCAGCAAGGGGGGTAGCGGGGGACAAGAGACCCAGTACTTC	CASKGGSGGQETQYF
NA	TRBV4-3	TRBJ2-1	TRBD2	TGCGCCAGCAGCCAGGAGAGACAGCGGGGGGGGAATGAGCAGTTCTTC	CASSQERQRGGNEQFF
once	TRBV11-3	TRBJ2-3	TRBD2	TGTGCCAGCAGCTTAGACAACCCAAGTCTAGCGGGGGTAACGCAGTATTTT	CASSLDNPSLAGVTQYF
NA	TRBV3-1/TRBV3-2	TRBJ1-6	NA	TGTGCCAGCAGCCAAGCAGGGGACTCCTATAATTCACCCCTCCACTTT	CASSQAGDSYNSPLHF
NA	TRBV9	TRBJ2-2	NA	TGTGCCAGCAGCGTTACACAGGGTGGTTTTTTTCAGGCCGGGGAGCTGTTTTTT	CASSVTQGGFFQAGELFF
NA	TRBV4-1	TRBJ2-7	TRBD2	TGCGCCAGCAGCCAAGATTCGCGCGGGGGTGACTACGAGCAGTACTTC	CASSQDSRGGDYEQYF
NA	TRBV30	TRBJ1-2	NA	TGTGCCTGGTGGGACATCCCCAACTATGGCTACACCTTC	CAWWDIPNYGYTF
once	TRBV29-1	TRBJ2-3	NA	TGCAGCGTTAGAAAGCGCCAGAGCACAGATACGCAGTATTTT	CSVRKRQSTDTQYF
NA	TRBV7-8	TRBJ2-1	TRBD2	TGTGCCAGCAGCTTAGTCGGTGCGGGGGGGCTTGAGCAGTTCTTC	CASSLVGAGGLEQFF
NA	TRBV6-6	TRBJ2-1	NA	TGTGCCAGCGGGCAGGGGAAGGTCTACAATGAGCAGTTCTTC	CASGQGKVYNEQFF
NA	TRBV9	TRBJ1-6	TRBD1	TGTGCCAGCAGCGCCGGGGCTGGGACAGCTAATTCACCCCTCCACTTT	CASSAGAGTANSPLHF
NA	TRBV6-2/TRBV6-3	TRBJ2-1	NA	TGTGCCAGCAGTTATTCGTTGATTAGAAGCTCCTACAATGAGCAGTTCTTC	CASSYSLIRSSYNEQFF
NA	TRBV10-1	TRBJ2-2	TRBD1	TGCGCCAGCAGTGAGACAGGACAGGGGAACACCGGGGAGCTGTTTTTT	CASSETGQGNTGELFF
NA	TRBV5-1	TRBJ2-5	TRBD2	TGCGCCAGCATCGGTGACGGGGGGAAAGAGACCCAGTACTTC	CASIGDGGKETQYF
NA	TRBV5-4	TRBJ1-2	NA	TGTGCCAGCAGCTCGGCCCAGGACAGCATCTATGGCTACACCTTC	CASSSAQDSIYGYTF
NA	TRBV3-1/TRBV3-2	TRBJ2-3	NA	TGTGCCAGCAGCCAAGATCGGGGTAGCCGCGCAGATACGCAGTATTTT	CASSQDRGSRADTQYF
NA	TRBV5-1	TRBJ1-2	TRBD1	TGCGCCAGCACCGACCCGGCCGGGGACAGCCGTGGCTACACCTTC	CASTDPAGDSRGYTF
NA	TRBV28	TRBJ2-5	TRBD2	TGTGCCAGCAGTTTACTAGCGGGGGTGGAGTGGACCCAGTACTTC	CASSLLAGVEWTQYF
NA	TRBV18	TRBJ1-2	NA	TGTGCCAGCTCACGAGGCACGGCTCTGTTAGCTAACTATGGCTACACCTTC	CASSRGTALLANYGYTF
NA	TRBV7-6	TRBJ1-1	NA	TGTGCCAGCAGCCCCTCGCCGGGGAACACTGAAGCTTTCTTT	CASSPSPGNTEAFF
NA	TRBV5-6	TRBJ2-3	NA	TGTGCCAGCAGCTTTCTTTCCACAGATACGCAGTATTTT	CASSFLSTDTQYF
once	TRBV5-1	TRBJ2-3	TRBD2	TGCGCCAGCAGCTTAAGCCCCGGGGGGAGGGCGAACACAGATACGCAGTATTTT	CASSLSPGGRANTDTQYF